The sequence of this T cell receptor beta chain was determined in a study of metastatic and nonmetastatic thyroid tumors. Germline lookup yields CDR1 MNHEY and CDR2 SVGAGI. CDR3 size: 12 residues. Trimming shortened V by 2 bases and J by 6 bases, and 5 bases separated the two germline ends. As handled by the study authors: It was from CDR3 differences across clinicopathological groups that a distant-metastasis classifier for papillary thyroid cancer was built. MiXCR was used by TCRdb to re-call the PCR reads. These V and J calls rely on TCRdb rather than the paper's analysis. This table has 20,000 to 30,000 clones, roughly 13% appearing once. Nobody among the patients had been given any treatment before thyroid surgery. This clone came up many times.

The clonotype comes from a female donor with papillary thyroid cancer or a benign thyroid nodule (not recorded which). Some clones in this sample may be carry-over from other donors' samples. The V and J genes are TRBV6-5 and TRBJ2-1, with D unclear. Sequenced input: blood. The CDR3 is CASSYGINEQFF. DNA for the CDR3: TGTGCCAGCAGTTACGGCATCAATGAGCAGTTCTTC.